This T cell receptor beta chain was sequenced during a study of immune evolution from preneoplasia to lung adenocarcinoma. Macro-dissection enriched premalignant or tumor cells before nucleic acid extraction. Germline CDR1 is SGHNT and CDR2 is YENEEA. The CDR3 loop spans 16 amino acids. V was pared by 6 bases and J by 2 bases, with 16 bases between. About this clone: Its antigen remains unknown.

Notes on the study in general: Top clone frequencies peaked in normal lung, apparently declining through invasive adenocarcinoma. Later-stage lesions seemingly showed higher T cell density and diversity than normal lung.

Generated by immunoSEQ multiplex PCR, the TCRdb table keeps only in-frame clones and is missing some. The table records thousands of clones, roughly 82% of them present only once. The receptor was derived from a person aged 65 to 85 with lung adenocarcinoma. Sequencing input: FFPE lung adenocarcinoma in situ tissue. The chain is built from TRBV11-3 and TRBJ2-2; D unresolved. The CDR3 DNA reads TGTGCCAGCAGTTATTCGGCAGGTCCTAACACCGGGGAGCTGTTTTTT. Its translation is CASSYSAGPNTGELFF.